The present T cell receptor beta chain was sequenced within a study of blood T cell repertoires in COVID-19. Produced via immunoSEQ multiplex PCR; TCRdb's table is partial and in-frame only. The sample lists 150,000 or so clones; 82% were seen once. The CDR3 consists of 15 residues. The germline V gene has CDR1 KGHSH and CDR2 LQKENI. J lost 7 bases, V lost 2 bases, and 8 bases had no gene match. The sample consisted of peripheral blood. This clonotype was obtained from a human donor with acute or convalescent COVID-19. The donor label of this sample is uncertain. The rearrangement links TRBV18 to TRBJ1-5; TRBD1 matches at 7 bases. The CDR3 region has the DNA TGTGCCAGCTCACCAAACAGGGGAATAGAACAGCCCCAGCATTTT. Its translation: CASSPNRGIEQPQHF. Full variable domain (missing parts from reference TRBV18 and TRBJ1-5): NAGVMQNPRHLVRRRGQEARLRCSPMKGHSHVYWYRQLPEEGLKFMVYLQKENIIDESGMPKERFSAEFPKEGPSILRIQQVVRGDSAAYFCASSPNRGIEQPQHFGDGTRLSIL.